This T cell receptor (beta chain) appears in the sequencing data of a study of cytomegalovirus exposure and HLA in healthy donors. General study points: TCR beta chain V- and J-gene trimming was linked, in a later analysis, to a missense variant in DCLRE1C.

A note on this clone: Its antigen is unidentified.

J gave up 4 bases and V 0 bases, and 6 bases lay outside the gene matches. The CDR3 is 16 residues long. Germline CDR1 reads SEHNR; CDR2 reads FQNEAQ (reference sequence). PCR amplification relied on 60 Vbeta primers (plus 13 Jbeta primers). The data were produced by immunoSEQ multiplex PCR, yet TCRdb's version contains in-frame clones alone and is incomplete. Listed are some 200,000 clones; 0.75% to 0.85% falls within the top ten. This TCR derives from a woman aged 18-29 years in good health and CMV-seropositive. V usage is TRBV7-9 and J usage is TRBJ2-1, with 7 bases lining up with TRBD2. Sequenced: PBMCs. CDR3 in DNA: TGTGCCAGCAGCTTAGCTGCGGCTAGCGGTTACAATGAGCAGTTCTTC. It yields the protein CASSLAAASGYNEQFF.